This is a list of T cell receptor beta chains from one sample in a study of T-cell memory formation after mild COVID-19. TCRdb re-called the 5' RACE reads through MiXCR, storing one row per CDR3 protein. The sample contains 580,000 or so distinct CDR3 sequences, 17% of which appear only once. Sequenced: PBMCs or a T cell subset sorted from them (not recorded which). These receptors all come from an adult woman who had mild COVID-19 (a few samples of this study predate the infection). Cell type and time point are not known. CDR3s include the opening cysteine and the closing phenylalanine or tryptophan. The order of the fields is D gene, J gene, V gene, clone size, CDR3 length, CDR3 DNA, CDR3 protein. The D gene is left open where the match is weak. The size field is filled for only some rows; it gives once, few, many or a size class.

TRBD2	TRBJ2-2	TRBV14	NA	16	TGTGCCAGCAGCCCCATGGTGGCGGGAGTTACCGGGGAGCTGTTTTTT	CASSPMVAGVTGELFF
NA	TRBJ2-2	TRBV12-3/TRBV12-4	NA	16	TGTGCCAGCAGTTTAATGAGGGTGGTAGGCACCGGGGAGCTGTTTTTT	CASSLMRVVGTGELFF
NA	TRBJ2-1	TRBV11-2	few	19	TGTGCCAGCAGCCGCAGGGGGGGAGCGGGAGTAAGTTCCTACAATGAGCAGTTCTTC	CASSRRGGAGVSSYNEQFF
NA	TRBJ1-2	TRBV20-1	NA	13	TGCAGTGCTGACCCAGAATCTAACTATGGCTACACCTTC	CSADPESNYGYTF
NA	TRBJ2-6	TRBV15	NA	16	TGTGCCACCAGCAGAGATAGATACTCTGGGGCCAACGTCCTGACTTTC	CATSRDRYSGANVLTF
NA	TRBJ1-5	TRBV20-1	NA	16	TGCAGTGCTAGAGATGGTGGGGGCGCAGGCAATCAGCCCCAGCATTTT	CSARDGGGAGNQPQHF
NA	TRBJ1-5	TRBV12-3/TRBV12-4	few	13	TGTGCCAGCAGTATACAGGGTTTTCAGCCCCAGCATTTT	CASSIQGFQPQHF
TRBD2	TRBJ2-3	TRBV4-2	few	16	TGTGCCAGCAGCCACATCTCCGGGACTAGCATTTTTACGCAGTATTTT	CASSHISGTSIFTQYF
TRBD1	TRBJ1-1	TRBV27	many	14	TGTGCCAGCAGGGCGACAGGGAGGAACACTGAAGCTTTCTTT	CASRATGRNTEAFF
NA	TRBJ2-2	TRBV12-3/TRBV12-4	NA	13	TGTGCCAGCAGTTCTACACTCACCGGGGAGCTGTTTTTT	CASSSTLTGELFF
NA	TRBJ2-6	TRBV12-3/TRBV12-4	many	13	TGTGCCAGCACCGGCTCTGGGGCCAACGTCCTGACTTTC	CASTGSGANVLTF
NA	TRBJ2-1	TRBV7-9	many	14	TGTGCCAGCAGCTTAGAAGCGGTCCACAATGAGCAGTTCTTC	CASSLEAVHNEQFF
NA	TRBJ2-3	TRBV5-1	NA	15	TGCGCCAGCAGCTTGGATACGGGATTCACAGATACGCAGTATTTT	CASSLDTGFTDTQYF
NA	TRBJ2-3	TRBV2	few	18	TGTGCCAGCAGTGAAGTTAGTCCCCGGGCCCCTCTGACAGATACGCAGTATTTT	CASSEVSPRAPLTDTQYF
NA	TRBJ2-6	TRBV15	NA	18	TGTGCCACCAGCGGTTGGCCTCAGGGGCTCGCCGGGGCCAACGTCCTGACTTTC	CATSGWPQGLAGANVLTF
TRBD2	TRBJ2-3	TRBV27	NA	16	TGTGCCAGCGCAAGCCTGCTAGCGGGGGGCACAGATACGCAGTATTTT	CASASLLAGGTDTQYF
NA	TRBJ2-2	TRBV29-1	NA	15	TGCAGCGGGGATGTGGAGCTTTCGAACACCGGGGAGCTGTTTTTT	CSGDVELSNTGELFF
NA	TRBJ2-7	TRBV6-5	many	15	TGTGCCAGCAGTCCTATCGGGGTTCCAACTATCGAGCAGTACTTC	CASSPIGVPTIEQYF
NA	TRBJ2-3	TRBV3-1	NA	16	TGTGCCAGCAGCCAAGATCGTTCCCCGAGGGCCATGTTGGTGTATTTT	CASSQDRSPRAMLVYF
NA	TRBJ1-2	TRBV7-9	NA	14	TGTGCCAGCACCATCAATGGCAGGGACGGTGGCTACACCTTC	CASTINGRDGGYTF
TRBD2	TRBJ2-2	TRBV27	NA	14	TGTGCCAGCAGTTTATTAGCGGGAGGCGGGGAGCTGTTTTTT	CASSLLAGGGELFF
TRBD1	TRBJ1-1	TRBV4-3	NA	15	TGCGCCAGCAGCCGATATGAGACAGGGGGCTTTGAAGCTTTCTTT	CASSRYETGGFEAFF
TRBD2	TRBJ2-1	TRBV24-1	few	14	TGTGCCACCAGTGAGTGGACTAGTAGCAATGAGCAGTTCTTC	CATSEWTSSNEQFF
NA	TRBJ1-2	TRBV11-2	few	15	TGTGCCAGCAGCTTAGAAGGACGGATTAACTATGGCTACACCTTC	CASSLEGRINYGYTF
NA	TRBJ2-5	TRBV9	few	15	TGTGCCAGCAGCCCACCCGCCGGGGGTCGAGAGACCCAGTACTTC	CASSPPAGGRETQYF
NA	TRBJ2-2	TRBV18	NA	16	TGTGCCAGCTCACCATCGGACCGCTACCGAGACGGGGAGCTGTTTTTT	CASSPSDRYRDGELFF
NA	TRBJ1-2	TRBV7-2	NA	14	TGTGCCAGCAGCTTAAACAGAAACGGTGGGGACCGCACCTTC	CASSLNRNGGDRTF
NA	TRBJ2-7	TRBV9	NA	15	TGTGCCAGCAGCGTAGGGAGTGAGGCATCCTACGAGCAGTACTTC	CASSVGSEASYEQYF
TRBD2	TRBJ2-1	TRBV7-9	many	16	TGTGCCAGCATCTACCTGGGACTAGCGGCAGATAATGAGCAGTTCTTC	CASIYLGLAADNEQFF
TRBD2	TRBJ2-1	TRBV7-9	few	16	TGTGCCAGCAGCTTAAGCGGGAGCGGAGCCTACAATGAGCAGTTCTTC	CASSLSGSGAYNEQFF
TRBD1	TRBJ1-1	TRBV27	few	13	TGTGCCAGCAGTCCAGGGGGGATCACTGAAGCTTTCTTT	CASSPGGITEAFF
NA	TRBJ1-1	TRBV5-1	NA	14	TGCGCCAGCAGACACAACGGCCAGGGCACTGAAGCTTTCTTT	CASRHNGQGTEAFF
TRBD2	TRBJ2-1	TRBV20-1	many	17	TGCAGTGCTAGAGATATAACTAGCGGGTGGTCCTACAATGAGCAGTTCTTC	CSARDITSGWSYNEQFF